The 18 T cell receptor beta chains reported below all come from one sample, sequenced in a study of cytomegalovirus exposure and HLA in healthy donors. This PCR relied on a set of 60 Vbeta primers and 13 Jbeta primers. TCRdb keeps only in-frame clones here, not all; method: immunoSEQ multiplex PCR. The sample carries fewer than 150,000 clones, about 77% recorded once. Sequencing input: PBMCs. The receptor source for this set is a woman aged 25 to 45 in good health and CMV-seropositive.

This rearrangement joins TRBV2 to TRBJ2-2; TRBD2 matches at 10 bases. CDR3 length equals 15 residues. The germline gives CDR1 SNHLY, CDR2 FYNNEI. The junction had 8 bases not matched to a gene; V was cut back by 10 bases and J by 3 bases. The CDR3 region has the DNA TGTGCCACCCCGCGTGGGACTAGCGACACCGGGGAGCTGTTTTTT. Protein sequence: CATPRGTSDTGELFF.

The chain employs TRBV7-8 and TRBJ1-5, with TRBD1 identical over 9 bases. Germline loops: CDR1 SGHVS, CDR2 FQNEAQ. The length of the CDR3 is 17 residues. Trimming removed 2 bases from V and 1 base from J; junction bases left unmatched: 6. The CDR3 bases are TGTGCCAGCAGCTTACTTGGACAGGGGATGAGCAATCAGCCCCAGCATTTT. Amino acid sequence: CASSLLGQGMSNQPQHF.

V and J are TRBV6-5 and TRBJ2-7; possible D gene TRBD1, 6 bases. Trimming cost V 7 bases and J 0 bases, with 13 bases left between them. This CDR3 is 14 amino acids long. Germline-derived CDR1 and CDR2 are MNHEY and SVGAGI. CDR3 in amino acids: CASIRTVGSYEQYF. CDR3 coding DNA: TGTGCCAGCATTCGGACAGTTGGCTCCTACGAGCAGTACTTC.

The chain joins TRBV19 to TRBJ1-1; TRBD1 matches at 9 bases. From germline, CDR1 is LNHDA and CDR2 SQIVND (reference sequence). This CDR3 comprises 14 residues. V shed 5 bases and J 4 bases; nucleotides not matched to a gene: 5. CDR3 sequence (DNA): TGTGCCAGTAGTGCGGGACAGGGTCTCACTGAAGCTTTCTTT. Its translation is CASSAGQGLTEAFF.

The chain joins TRBV30 to TRBJ1-2, with 9 nucleotides matching TRBD1. The CDR3 covers 13 residues. J was trimmed by 7 bases and V by 2 bases; bases with no gene match: 5. CDR1 and CDR2 from the germline V gene are GTSNPN and SVGIG (reference sequence). CDR3 sequence (DNA): TGTGCCTGGAGTAGGGGGACAGGGCCTGGCTACACCTTC. Translating gives CAWSRGTGPGYTF.

The chain joins TRBV4-2 to TRBJ1-2, with D possibly TRBD1 on 5 matching bases. The ends were cut back, 1 base at V and 4 bases at J, with 13 bases in the middle. The CDR3 contains 15 residues. Germline V lookup: CDR1 LGHNA, CDR2 YNFKEQ. The DNA for the CDR3 is TGTGCCAGCAGCCAAGTTAAAGACAGCCCCTATGGCTACACCTTC. It yields the protein CASSQVKDSPYGYTF.

This clone was seen a handful of times. The J gene is TRBJ1-1, the V gene TRBV6-1; D perhaps matches TRBD1 (5 bases). Germline V lookup: CDR1 MNHNS, CDR2 SASEGT. The V gene lost 8 bases and the J gene lost 1 base, with 11 bases spanning the gap. The CDR3 has 13 residues. This CDR3 reads CASGTGQNTEAFF. For the CDR3, the DNA is TGTGCCAGCGGCACAGGCCAGAACACTGAAGCTTTCTTT.

This chain connects TRBV6-5 to TRBJ2-3, with 13 bases matching TRBD2. The V and J ends lost 8 bases and 6 bases, in that order; junction bases with no gene match: 5. Germline loops: CDR1 MNHEY, CDR2 SVGAGI. The CDR3 sequence is 14 residues long. The CDR3 DNA reads TGTGCCAGCTCTCCGGGACTAGCGGGGGATACGCAGTATTTT. Amino acids: CASSPGLAGDTQYF.

CDR3 DNA sequence: TGTGCCAGCAGCAAAGGGGGCGCCCCGGGGGGGGACGAGCAGTACTTC. Amino acids: CASSKGGAPGGDEQYF. The gene calls are TRBV21-1 and TRBJ2-7; the table's D call, TRBD2, has no DNA check behind it. TRBV21-1 is shown as a pseudogene. This CDR3 spans 16 amino acids.

In regard to this clone: The same CDR3 arises from other DNA sequences in this sample as well. The chain couples TRBV19 to TRBJ2-7; 13 bases align to TRBD2. Germline loops: CDR1 LNHDA, CDR2 SQIVND (reference sequence). V lost 9 bases, J lost 9 bases, and 8 bases stayed unmatched. The CDR3 is 13 amino acids. The CDR3 loop is CASRTSGSGVQYF. The CDR3 region has the DNA TGTGCCAGCCGGACTAGCGGGAGTGGAGTGCAGTACTTC.

V usage is TRBV13 and J usage is TRBJ1-1, with unresolved D. The V end was cut by 5 bases, the J end by 1 base, with 11 bases between. Germline values: CDR1 PRHDT, CDR2 FYEKMQ (reference sequence). CDR3 length: 14 residues. This chain's CDR3 is CASSPEGENTEAFF. The CDR3 nucleotides read TGTGCCAGCAGCCCGGAGGGAGAGAACACTGAAGCTTTCTTT.

The genes are TRBV2 and TRBJ1-1; weak D call: TRBD1 (6 bases). In germline, CDR1 is SNHLY, CDR2 FYNNEI. V was clipped by 6 bases and J by 1 base, with 12 bases between them. The CDR3 is made up of 14 amino acids. The CDR3 here is CASRRDTANTEAFF. As DNA, the CDR3 is TGTGCCAGCAGAAGGGACACGGCGAACACTGAAGCTTTCTTT.

This clone appeared a few times. The chain recombines TRBV7-8 with TRBJ1-5; D call uncertain. Between the trimmed V and J ends, which lost 3 bases and 0 bases, there was a span of 9 bases. The CDR3 covers 15 residues. Germline CDR1 and CDR2: SGHVS and FQNEAQ. CDR3 nucleotide sequence: TGTGCCAGCAGCTTCCGGGAAGATAGCAATCAGCCCCAGCATTTT. Protein product: CASSFREDSNQPQHF.

V gene TRBV30 combines with J gene TRBJ2-3, with TRBD2 identical over 7 bases. CDR3 length equals 14 residues. With 3 bases clipped from V and 10 bases from J, the junction kept 13 bases outside the gene matches. CDR1 is GTSNPN and CDR2 is SVGIG in the germline V gene (reference sequence). DNA for the CDR3: TGTGCCTGGAGATCTGGGCGGGGAGGGGCTTCGCAGTATTTT. It specifies CAWRSGRGGASQYF.

The chain uses TRBV4-1 and TRBJ2-7; D is ambiguous. This CDR3 spans 13 amino acids. Germline V gene lookup returns CDR1 MGHRA and CDR2 YSYEKL. V was cut by 5 bases and J by 2 bases, with 10 bases left in between. The CDR3 loop is CASSRTVPYEQYF. CDR3 sequence (DNA): TGCGCCAGCAGCAGAACGGTCCCCTACGAGCAGTACTTC.

The CDR3 loop reads CAISDQIYSGNTIYF. The CDR3 region has the DNA TGTGCCATCAGTGACCAAATCTACTCTGGAAACACCATATATTTT. The chain employs TRBV10-3 and TRBJ1-3; D is unresolved. The CDR3 loop spans 15 amino acids. Looked up from germline, CDR1 is ENHRY and CDR2 is SYGVKD. Trimming shortened V by 3 bases and J by 0 bases, and 9 bases separated the two germline ends.

The V gene is TRBV10-3, the J gene TRBJ1-1, with 7 positions matching TRBD1. This CDR3 is built from 12 residues. CDR1 and CDR2 (germline): ENHRY, SYGVKD. The J segment lost 8 bases and the V segment lost 6 bases, leaving 6 bases of the junction unmatched. CDR3 bases: TGTGCCATCAGCGAGGGACAGATAGAAGCTTTCTTT. It translates to CAISEGQIEAFF.

J is TRBJ2-6 and V is TRBV7-2, with 11 bases lining up with TRBD1. Unmatched junction bases numbered 7, after V lost 2 bases and J lost 1 base. The CDR3 extends over 19 amino acids. Germline V CDR1 and CDR2: SGHTA, FQGNSA. The CDR3 loop reads CASSLRTGGRGSGANVLTF. The CDR3 DNA reads as TGTGCCAGCAGCTTAAGGACAGGGGGCAGGGGATCTGGGGCCAACGTCCTGACTTTC.